The rows below give T cell receptor beta chains drawn from one sample of a study of T cells in Graves' hyperthyroidism and ophthalmopathy. MiXCR was run by TCRdb on the multiplex PCR reads, yielding one entry per CDR3 protein. The table includes some 350,000 distinct CDR3 sequences, around 15% detected once. Sequencing input: blood. These TCRs come from a woman aged 55-69 years with Graves' ophthalmopathy. Each CDR3 is given with its conserved first and last residue. The D gene is left open where the match is weak. The size field is filled for only some rows; it gives once, few, many or a size class.

>NA|TRBV13|TRBJ2-2|many
CASSLGFPRTGELFF
TGTGCCAGCAGCTTAGGATTCCCGAGGACCGGGGAGCTGTTTTTT
>TRBD2|TRBV7-3|TRBJ2-3|many
CASSLRLAGEVDTQYF
TGTGCCAGCAGCTTAAGGCTAGCGGGAGAGGTAGATACGCAGTATTTT
>TRBD1|TRBV5-1|TRBJ2-2|NA
CASSFTALTGGSGELFF
TGCGCCAGCAGCTTCACTGCCCTCACAGGGGGGTCCGGGGAGCTGTTTTTT
>NA|TRBV3-1|TRBJ1-5|many
CASSQDIFQPQHF
TGTGCCAGCAGCCAAGATATTTTTCAGCCCCAGCATTTT
>NA|TRBV5-6|TRBJ2-5|few
CASSMNFIQDGAETQYF
TGTGCCAGCAGCATGAACTTCATCCAAGATGGGGCAGAGACCCAGTACTTC
>NA|TRBV20-1|TRBJ2-3|many
CSVRGAPLDTQYF
TGCAGTGTACGGGGGGCCCCTCTAGATACGCAGTATTTT
>TRBD2|TRBV11-2|TRBJ2-7|many
CASSSGLAGSYEQYF
TGTGCCAGCAGCTCCGGACTAGCGGGCTCCTACGAGCAGTACTTC
>NA|TRBV10-3|TRBJ2-1|few
CAISAGQPHYNEQFF
TGTGCCATCAGTGCGGGACAACCTCACTACAATGAGCAGTTCTTC
>NA|TRBV12-5|TRBJ1-3|NA
CASAVEGDLAGNTIYF
TGTGCTAGTGCCGTGGAAGGGGATCTAGCCGGAAACACCATATATTTT
>TRBD2|TRBV2|TRBJ2-1|many
CASSELLAGGGDNEQFF
TGTGCCAGCAGTGAATTATTAGCGGGAGGGGGAGACAATGAGCAGTTCTTC
>TRBD2|TRBV24-1|TRBJ2-5|many
CATSDPGLEETQYF
TGTGCCACCAGTGACCCGGGACTAGAAGAGACCCAGTACTTC
>NA|TRBV28|TRBJ2-7|many
CASSLMGSSYEQYF
TGTGCCAGCAGTTTGATGGGCAGCTCCTACGAGCAGTACTTC
>NA|TRBV20-1|TRBJ2-7|few
CSAPTRRYEQYF
TGCAGTGCTCCGACTAGGCGCTACGAGCAGTACTTC
>NA|TRBV20-1|TRBJ2-7|few
CSARHLISYEQYF
TGCAGTGCTCGGCACCTAATATCCTACGAGCAGTACTTC
>NA|TRBV2|TRBJ1-1|many
CASIPGRGDGEAFF
TGTGCCAGCATCCCCGGACGAGGGGACGGGGAAGCTTTCTTT
>NA|TRBV30|TRBJ1-1|many
CAWGGTGAFF
TGTGCCTGGGGGGGGACTGGAGCTTTCTTT
>NA|TRBV7-9|TRBJ1-4|NA
CASCTQAGEKLFF
TGTGCCAGCTGCACTCAGGCTGGGGAAAAACTGTTTTTT
>NA|TRBV13|TRBJ2-6|few
CASSLGTGGANVLTF
TGTGCCAGCAGCTTAGGGACGGGTGGGGCCAACGTCCTGACTTTC